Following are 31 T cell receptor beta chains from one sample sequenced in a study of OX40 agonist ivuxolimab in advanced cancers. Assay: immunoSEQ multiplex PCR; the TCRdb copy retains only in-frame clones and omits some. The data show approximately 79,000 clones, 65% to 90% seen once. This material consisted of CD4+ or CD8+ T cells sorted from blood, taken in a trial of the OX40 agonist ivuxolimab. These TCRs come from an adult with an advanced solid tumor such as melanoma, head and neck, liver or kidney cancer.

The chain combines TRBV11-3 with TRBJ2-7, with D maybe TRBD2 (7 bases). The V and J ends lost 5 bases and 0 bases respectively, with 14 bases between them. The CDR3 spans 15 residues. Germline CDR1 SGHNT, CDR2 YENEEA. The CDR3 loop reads CASSLWGGGSYEQYF. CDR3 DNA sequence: TGTGCCAGCAGCCTTTGGGGAGGGGGCTCCTACGAGCAGTACTTC.

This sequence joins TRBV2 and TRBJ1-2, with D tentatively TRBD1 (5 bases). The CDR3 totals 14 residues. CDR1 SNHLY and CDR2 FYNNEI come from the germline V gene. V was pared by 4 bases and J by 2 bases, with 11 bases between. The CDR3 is CASSAQGPNYGYTF. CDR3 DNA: TGTGCCAGCAGTGCTCAGGGCCCCAACTATGGCTACACCTTC.

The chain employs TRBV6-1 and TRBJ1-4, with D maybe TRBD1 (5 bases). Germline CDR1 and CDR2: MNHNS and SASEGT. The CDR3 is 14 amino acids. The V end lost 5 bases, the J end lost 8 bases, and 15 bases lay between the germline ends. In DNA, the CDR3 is TGTGCCAGCAGTAGGACCGGCGGGGGGGAAAAACTGTTTTTT. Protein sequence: CASSRTGGGEKLFF.

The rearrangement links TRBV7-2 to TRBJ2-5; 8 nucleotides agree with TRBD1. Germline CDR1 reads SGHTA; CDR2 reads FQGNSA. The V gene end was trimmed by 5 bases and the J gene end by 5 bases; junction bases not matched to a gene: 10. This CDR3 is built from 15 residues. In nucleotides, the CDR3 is TGTGCCAGCAGCGCCCGGACAGGGTATAGGGAGACCCAGTACTTC. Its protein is CASSARTGYRETQYF.

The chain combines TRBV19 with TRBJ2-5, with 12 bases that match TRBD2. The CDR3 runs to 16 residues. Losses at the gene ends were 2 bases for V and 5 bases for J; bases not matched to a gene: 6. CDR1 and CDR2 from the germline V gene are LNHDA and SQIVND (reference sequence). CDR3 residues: CASSIQLAGGGETQYF. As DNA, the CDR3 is TGTGCCAGTAGTATACAACTAGCGGGAGGCGGGGAGACCCAGTACTTC. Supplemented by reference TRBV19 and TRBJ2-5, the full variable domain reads DGGITQSPKYLFRKEGQNVTLSCEQNLNHDAMYWYRQDPGQGLRLIYYSQIVNDFQKGDIAEGYSVSREKKESFPLTVTSAQKNPTAFYLCASSIQLAGGGETQYFGPGTRLLVL.

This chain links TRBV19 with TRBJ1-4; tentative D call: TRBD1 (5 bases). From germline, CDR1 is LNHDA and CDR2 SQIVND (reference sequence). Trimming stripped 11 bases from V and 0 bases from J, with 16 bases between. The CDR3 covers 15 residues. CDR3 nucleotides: TGTGCCTCTACGCCCAGGGCGGCAACTAATGAAAAACTGTTTTTT. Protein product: CASTPRAATNEKLFF.

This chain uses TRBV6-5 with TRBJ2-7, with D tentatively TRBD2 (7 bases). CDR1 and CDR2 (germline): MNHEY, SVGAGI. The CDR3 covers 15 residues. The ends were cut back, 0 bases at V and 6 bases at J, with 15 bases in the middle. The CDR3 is CASSYSKAGAGEQYF. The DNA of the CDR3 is TGTGCCAGCAGTTACTCCAAGGCGGGGGCAGGCGAGCAGTACTTC.

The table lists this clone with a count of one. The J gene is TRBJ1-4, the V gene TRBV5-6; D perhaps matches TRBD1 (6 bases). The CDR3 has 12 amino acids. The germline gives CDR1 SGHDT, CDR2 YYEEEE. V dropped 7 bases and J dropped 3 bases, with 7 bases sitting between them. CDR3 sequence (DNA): TGTGCCAGCGGACAGCCTAATGAAAAACTGTTTTTT. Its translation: CASGQPNEKLFF.

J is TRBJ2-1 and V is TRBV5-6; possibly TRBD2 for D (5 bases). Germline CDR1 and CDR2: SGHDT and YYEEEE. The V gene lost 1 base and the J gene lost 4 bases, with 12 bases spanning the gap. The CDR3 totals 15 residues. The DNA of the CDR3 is TGTGCCAGCAGCTTGCCCGGCGGGCAATACAATGAGCAGTTCTTC. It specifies CASSLPGGQYNEQFF.

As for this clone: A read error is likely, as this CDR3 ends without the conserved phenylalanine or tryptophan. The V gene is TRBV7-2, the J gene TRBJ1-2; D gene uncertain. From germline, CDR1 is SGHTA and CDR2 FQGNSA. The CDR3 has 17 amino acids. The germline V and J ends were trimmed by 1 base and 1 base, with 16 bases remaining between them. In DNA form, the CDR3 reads TGTGCCAGCAGCTTAGTAGTAAGATTGGGTAGTAACTATGGCTACACCCTC. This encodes CASSLVVRLGSNYGYTL.

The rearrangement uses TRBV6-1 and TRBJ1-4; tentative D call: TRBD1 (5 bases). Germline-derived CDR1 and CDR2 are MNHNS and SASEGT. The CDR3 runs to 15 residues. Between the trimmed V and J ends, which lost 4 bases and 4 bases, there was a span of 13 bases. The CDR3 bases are TGTGCCAGCAGTGGGAGGGGATCCGGTAATGAAAAACTGTTTTTT. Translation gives CASSGRGSGNEKLFF.

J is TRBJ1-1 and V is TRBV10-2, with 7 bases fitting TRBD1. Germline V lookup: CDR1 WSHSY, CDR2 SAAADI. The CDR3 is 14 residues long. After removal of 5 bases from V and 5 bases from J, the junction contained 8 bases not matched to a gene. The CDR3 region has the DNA TGCGCCAGCAGTCTAGGGGGCTTTGGGACTGAAGCTTTCTTT. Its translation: CASSLGGFGTEAFF.

The CDR3 sequence is CASSGMGQGFNSPLHF. CDR3 coding DNA: TGTGCCAGCAGCGGAATGGGACAGGGGTTTAATTCACCCCTCCACTTT. The rearrangement links TRBV9 to TRBJ1-6; 10 nucleotides align to TRBD1. Germline CDR1 and CDR2: SGDLS and YYNGEE. The CDR3 contains 16 residues. V shed 3 bases, J shed 6 bases, and the junction held 6 bases outside the gene matches.

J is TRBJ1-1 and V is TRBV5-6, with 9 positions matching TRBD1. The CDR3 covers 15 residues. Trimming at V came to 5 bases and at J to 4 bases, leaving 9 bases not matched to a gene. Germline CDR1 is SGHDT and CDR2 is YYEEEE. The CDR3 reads CASRGTGTGLTEAFF. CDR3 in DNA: TGTGCCAGCAGGGGGACCGGGACAGGGCTCACTGAAGCTTTCTTT. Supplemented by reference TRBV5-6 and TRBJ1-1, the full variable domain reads DAGVTQSPTHLIKTRGQQVTLRCSPKSGHDTVSWYQQALGQGPQFIFQYYEEEERQRGNFPDRFSGHQFPNYSSELNVNALLLGDSALYLCASRGTGTGLTEAFFGQGTRLTVV.

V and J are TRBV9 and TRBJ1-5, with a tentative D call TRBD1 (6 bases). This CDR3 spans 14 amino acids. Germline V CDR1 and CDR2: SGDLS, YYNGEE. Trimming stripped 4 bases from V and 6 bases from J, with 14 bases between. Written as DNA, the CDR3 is TGTGCCAGCAGCCTCTCCGGGGGCGCTCAGCCCCAGCATTTT. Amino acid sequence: CASSLSGGAQPQHF.

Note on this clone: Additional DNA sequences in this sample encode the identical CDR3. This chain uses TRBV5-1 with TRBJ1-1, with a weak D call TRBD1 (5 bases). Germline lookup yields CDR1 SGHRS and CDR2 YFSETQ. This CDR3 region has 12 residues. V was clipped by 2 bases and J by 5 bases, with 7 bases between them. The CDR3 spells CASSFQGTEAFF. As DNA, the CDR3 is TGCGCCAGCAGCTTCCAGGGAACTGAAGCTTTCTTT.

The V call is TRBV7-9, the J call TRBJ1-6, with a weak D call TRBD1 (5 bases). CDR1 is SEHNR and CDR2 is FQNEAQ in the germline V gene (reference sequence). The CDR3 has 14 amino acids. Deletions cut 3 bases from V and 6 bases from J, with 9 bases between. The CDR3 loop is CASSLGQPNSPLHF. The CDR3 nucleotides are TGTGCCAGCAGCTTGGGGCAGCCTAATTCACCCCTCCACTTT.

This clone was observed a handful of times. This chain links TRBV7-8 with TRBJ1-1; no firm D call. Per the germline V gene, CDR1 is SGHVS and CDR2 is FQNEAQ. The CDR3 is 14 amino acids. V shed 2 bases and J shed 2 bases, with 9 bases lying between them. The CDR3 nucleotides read TGTGCCAGCAGCTTATGGACGGGTAACACTGAAGCTTTCTTT. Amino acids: CASSLWTGNTEAFF.

The chain's CDR3 is CASSPQGTEAFF. The CDR3 nucleotides are TGTGCCAGCAGCCCCCAGGGCACTGAAGCTTTCTTT. The chain links TRBV5-6 to TRBJ1-1; D is possibly TRBD1 (5 bases). Trimming took 4 bases from V and 4 from J, leaving 8 bases between them. CDR1 and CDR2 (germline): SGHDT, YYEEEE. The CDR3 consists of 12 residues.

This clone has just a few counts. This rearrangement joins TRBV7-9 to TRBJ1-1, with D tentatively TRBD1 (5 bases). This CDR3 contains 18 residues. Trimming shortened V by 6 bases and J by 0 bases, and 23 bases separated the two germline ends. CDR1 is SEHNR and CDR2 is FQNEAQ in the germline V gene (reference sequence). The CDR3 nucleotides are TGTGCCAGCAGGGGACCGACAGAGCCTGGCGGAATGAACACTGAAGCTTTCTTT. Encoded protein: CASRGPTEPGGMNTEAFF.

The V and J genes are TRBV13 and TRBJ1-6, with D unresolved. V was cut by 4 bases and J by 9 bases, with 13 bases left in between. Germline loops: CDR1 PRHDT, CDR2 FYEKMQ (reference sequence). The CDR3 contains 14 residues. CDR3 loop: CASSSGLSGSPLHF. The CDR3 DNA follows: TGTGCCAGCAGCTCCGGCCTATCGGGTTCACCCCTCCACTTT.

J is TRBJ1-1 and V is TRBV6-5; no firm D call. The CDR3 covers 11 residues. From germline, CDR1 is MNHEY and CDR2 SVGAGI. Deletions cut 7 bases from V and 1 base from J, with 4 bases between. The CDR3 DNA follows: TGTGCCAGCAAGTCGAACACTGAAGCTTTCTTT. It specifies CASKSNTEAFF.

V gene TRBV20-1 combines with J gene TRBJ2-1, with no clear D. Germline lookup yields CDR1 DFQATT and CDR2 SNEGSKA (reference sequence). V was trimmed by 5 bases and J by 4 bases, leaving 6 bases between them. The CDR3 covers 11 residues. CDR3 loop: CSAVPYNEQFF. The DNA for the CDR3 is TGCAGTGCTGTTCCATACAATGAGCAGTTCTTC.

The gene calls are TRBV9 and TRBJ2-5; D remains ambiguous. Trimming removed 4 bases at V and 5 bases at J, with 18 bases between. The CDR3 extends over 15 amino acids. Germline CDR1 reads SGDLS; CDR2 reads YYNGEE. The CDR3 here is CASSSPKGVEETQYF. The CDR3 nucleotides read TGTGCCAGCAGCTCCCCCAAGGGTGTAGAGGAGACCCAGTACTTC.

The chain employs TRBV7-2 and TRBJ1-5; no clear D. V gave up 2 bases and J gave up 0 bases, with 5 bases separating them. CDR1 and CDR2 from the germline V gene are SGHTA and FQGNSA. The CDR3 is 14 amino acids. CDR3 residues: CASSLKSSNQPQHF. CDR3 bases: TGTGCCAGCAGCTTAAAGAGTAGCAATCAGCCCCAGCATTTT.

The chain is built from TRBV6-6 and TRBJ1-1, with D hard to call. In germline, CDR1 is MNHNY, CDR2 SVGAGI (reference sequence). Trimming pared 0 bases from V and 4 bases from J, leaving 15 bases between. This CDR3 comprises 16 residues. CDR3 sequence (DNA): TGTGCCAGCAGTTACTCGAGGGTCTCGGGATCCACTGAAGCTTTCTTT. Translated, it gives CASSYSRVSGSTEAFF.

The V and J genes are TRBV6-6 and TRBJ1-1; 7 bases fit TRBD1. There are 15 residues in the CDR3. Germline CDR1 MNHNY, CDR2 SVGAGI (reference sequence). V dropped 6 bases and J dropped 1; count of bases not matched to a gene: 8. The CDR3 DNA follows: TGTGCCAGCAGCCCCCGGGACAGCCCGAACACTGAAGCTTTCTTT. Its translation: CASSPRDSPNTEAFF.

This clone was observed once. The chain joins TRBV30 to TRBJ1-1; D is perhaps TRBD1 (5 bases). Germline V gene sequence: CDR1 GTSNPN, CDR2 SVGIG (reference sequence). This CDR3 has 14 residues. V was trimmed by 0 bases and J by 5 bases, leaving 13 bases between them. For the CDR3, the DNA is TGTGCCTGGAGTGTACTCTGGGGGTCGACTGAAGCTTTCTTT. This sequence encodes CAWSVLWGSTEAFF.

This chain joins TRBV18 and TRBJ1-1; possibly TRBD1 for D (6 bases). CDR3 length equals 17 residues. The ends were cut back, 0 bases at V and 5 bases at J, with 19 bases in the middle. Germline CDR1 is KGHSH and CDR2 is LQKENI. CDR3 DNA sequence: TGTGCCAGCTCACCACCGCAGGCTCGGGGGGCAAGGACTGAAGCTTTCTTT. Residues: CASSPPQARGARTEAFF.

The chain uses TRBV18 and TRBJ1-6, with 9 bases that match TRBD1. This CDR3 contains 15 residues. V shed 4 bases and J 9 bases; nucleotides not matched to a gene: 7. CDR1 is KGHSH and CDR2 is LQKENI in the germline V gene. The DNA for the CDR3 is TGTGCCAGCTCACGTCCGGGACAGGGAGGTTCACCCCTCCACTTT. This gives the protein CASSRPGQGGSPLHF.

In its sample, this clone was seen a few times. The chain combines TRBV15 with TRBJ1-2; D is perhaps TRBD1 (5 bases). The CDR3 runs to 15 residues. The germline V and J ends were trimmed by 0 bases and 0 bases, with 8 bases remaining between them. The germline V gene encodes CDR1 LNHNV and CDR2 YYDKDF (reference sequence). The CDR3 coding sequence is TGTGCCACCAGCAGAGATGAGACAGCTAACTATGGCTACACCTTC. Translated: CATSRDETANYGYTF.